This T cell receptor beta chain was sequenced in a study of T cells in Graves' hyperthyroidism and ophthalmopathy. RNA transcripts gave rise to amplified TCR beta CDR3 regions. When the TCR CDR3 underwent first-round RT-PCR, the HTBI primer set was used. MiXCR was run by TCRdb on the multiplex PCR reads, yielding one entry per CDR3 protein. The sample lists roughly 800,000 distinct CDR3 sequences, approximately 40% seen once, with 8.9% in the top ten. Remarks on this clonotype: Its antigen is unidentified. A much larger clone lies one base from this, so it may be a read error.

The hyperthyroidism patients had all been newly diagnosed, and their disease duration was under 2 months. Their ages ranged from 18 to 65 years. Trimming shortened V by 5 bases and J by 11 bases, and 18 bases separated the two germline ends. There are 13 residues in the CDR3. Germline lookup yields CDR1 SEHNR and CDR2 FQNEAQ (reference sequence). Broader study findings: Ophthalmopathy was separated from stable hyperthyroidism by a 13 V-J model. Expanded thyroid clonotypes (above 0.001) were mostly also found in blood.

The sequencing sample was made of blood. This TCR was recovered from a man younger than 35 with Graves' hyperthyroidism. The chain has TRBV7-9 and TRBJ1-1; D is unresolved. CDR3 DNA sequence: TGTGCCAGCAGCGCTGCTCCCTCGAGGGAGGCTTTCTTT. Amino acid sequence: CASSAAPSREAFF.